This T cell receptor beta chain stems from a study of blood T cell repertoires in COVID-19. Study details: Sites across the United States, Italy and Spain contributed samples from acute and convalescent COVID-19. The analysed material was cDNA or gDNA that came from T cells, B-cell-depleted T cells, or PBMCs.

Per the original data handling: The assay estimated nucleated cells by amplifying reference gene primers. Sequencing used immunoSEQ multiplex PCR; TCRdb keeps in-frame clones, though not all of them. V and J calls and clone size follow that table, whereas D and trimming were derived from the DNA. The sample has about 25,000 clones; around 88% are singletons. The germline CDR1 and CDR2 sequences are SGHRS and YFSETQ. This CDR3 has 14 amino acids. Trimming took 4 bases from V and 1 from J; bases not matched to a gene: 3. The sequenced sample consisted of peripheral blood. V is TRBV5-1 and J is TRBJ2-5; 8 positions match TRBD1. The source of this sequence is a man between 65 and 85 years old with acute or convalescent COVID-19. The CDR3 nucleotides read TGCGCCAGCAGCGTAGGACAGGGCCAAGAGACCCAGTACTTC. The encoded protein is CASSVGQGQETQYF. Full variable domain (outside the CDR3, taken from reference TRBV5-1 and TRBJ2-5): KAGVTQTPRYLIKTRGQQVTLSCSPISGHRSVSWYQQTPGQGLQFLFEYFSETQRNKGNFPGRFSGRQFSNSRSEMNVSTLELGDSALYLCASSVGQGQETQYFGPGTRLLVL.